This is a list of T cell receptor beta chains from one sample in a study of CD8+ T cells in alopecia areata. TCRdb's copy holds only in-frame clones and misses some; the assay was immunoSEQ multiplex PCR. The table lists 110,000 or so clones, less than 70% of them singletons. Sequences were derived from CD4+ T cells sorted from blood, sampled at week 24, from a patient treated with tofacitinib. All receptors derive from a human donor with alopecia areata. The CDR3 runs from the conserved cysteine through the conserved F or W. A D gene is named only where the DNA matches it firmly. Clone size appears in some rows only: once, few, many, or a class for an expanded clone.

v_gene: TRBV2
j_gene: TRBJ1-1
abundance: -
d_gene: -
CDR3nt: TGTGCCAGCACCGAGGGGGGACTGAACACTGAAGCTTTCTTT
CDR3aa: CASTEGGLNTEAFF

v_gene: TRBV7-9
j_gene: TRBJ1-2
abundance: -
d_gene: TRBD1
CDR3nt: TGTGCCAGCAGCAGGGGACAGGGTGGTAGCTATGGCTACACCTTC
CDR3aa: CASSRGQGGSYGYTF

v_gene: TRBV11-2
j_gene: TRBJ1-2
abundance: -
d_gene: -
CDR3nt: TGTGCCAGCAGCTTGGGGCTAGCTAACTATGGCTACACCTTC
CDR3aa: CASSLGLANYGYTF

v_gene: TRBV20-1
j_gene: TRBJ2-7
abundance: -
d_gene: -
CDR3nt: TGCAGTGCGGGGGCGGGCTACGAGCAGTACTTC
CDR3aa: CSAGAGYEQYF

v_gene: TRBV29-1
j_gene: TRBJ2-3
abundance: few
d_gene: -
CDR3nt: TGCAGCGTTCGCCGCGGACCGGAAAACACAGATACGCAGTATTTT
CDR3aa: CSVRRGPENTDTQYF

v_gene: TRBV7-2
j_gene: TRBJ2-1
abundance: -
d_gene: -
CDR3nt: TGTGCCAGCAGCTTAGAACGGGACGGACAGTTCTTC
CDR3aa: CASSLERDGQFF

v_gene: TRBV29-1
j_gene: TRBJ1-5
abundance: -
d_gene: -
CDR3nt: TGCAGCGTCGCCCCTTGGACCGAGGGGCCCCAGCATTTT
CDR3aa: CSVAPWTEGPQHF

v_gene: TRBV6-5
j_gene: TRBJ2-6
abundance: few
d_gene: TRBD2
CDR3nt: TGTGCCTCAGCGGGAGGATCGGCTGGGGCCAACGTCCTGACTTTC
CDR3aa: CASAGGSAGANVLTF

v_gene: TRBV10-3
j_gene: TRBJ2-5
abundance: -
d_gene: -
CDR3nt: TGTGCCACCGCGGACGGACAAGAGACCCAGTACTTC
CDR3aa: CATADGQETQYF

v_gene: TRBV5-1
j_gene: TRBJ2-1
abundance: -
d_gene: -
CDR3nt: TGCGCCAGCAGCTCACTAGTTTCGGATGAGCAGTTCTTC
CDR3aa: CASSSLVSDEQFF

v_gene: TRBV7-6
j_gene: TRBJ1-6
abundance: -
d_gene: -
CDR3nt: TGTGCCAGCAGCTTAGAGGAGAAAACACCCCTCCACTTT
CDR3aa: CASSLEEKTPLHF

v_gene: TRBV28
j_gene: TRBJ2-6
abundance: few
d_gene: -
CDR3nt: TGTGCCAGCAAACGGGGCTTAAGCTCTGGGGCCAACGTCCTGACTTTC
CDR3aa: CASKRGLSSGANVLTF

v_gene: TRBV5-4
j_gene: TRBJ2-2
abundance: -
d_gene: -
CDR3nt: TGTGCCAGCAGCTTCGGGCCCGGGGAGCTGTTTTTT
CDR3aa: CASSFGPGELFF

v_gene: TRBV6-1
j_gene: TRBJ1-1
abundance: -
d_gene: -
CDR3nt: TGTGCCAGCAGTTCCCCGACAATAGTCGGCACTGAAGCTTTCTTT
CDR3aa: CASSSPTIVGTEAFF

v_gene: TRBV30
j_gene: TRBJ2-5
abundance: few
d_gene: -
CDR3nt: TGTGCCTGGAGTGTACTTGCAGGGAAGGGGGAGACCCAGTACTTC
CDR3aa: CAWSVLAGKGETQYF

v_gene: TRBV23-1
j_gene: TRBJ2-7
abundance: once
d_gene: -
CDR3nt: TGCGCCAGCAGTCAATCGGGCTCCTACGAGCAGTACTTC
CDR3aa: CASSQSGSYEQYF

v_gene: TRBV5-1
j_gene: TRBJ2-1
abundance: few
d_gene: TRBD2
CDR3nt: TGCGCCAGCAGCTTGGATCAACTAGCGGCCAATGAGCAGTTCTTC
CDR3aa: CASSLDQLAANEQFF

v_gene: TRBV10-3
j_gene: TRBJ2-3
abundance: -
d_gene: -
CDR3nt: TGTGCCATCAGCCCCGGTTCGGGGGGCCCCACAGATACGCAGTATTTT
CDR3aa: CAISPGSGGPTDTQYF

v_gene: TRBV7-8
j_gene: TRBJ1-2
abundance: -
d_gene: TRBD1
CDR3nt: TGTGCCAGCAGCTTAGGACAGGGAGGTGGCTACACCTTC
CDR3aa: CASSLGQGGGYTF

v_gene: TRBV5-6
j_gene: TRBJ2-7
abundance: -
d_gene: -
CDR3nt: TGTGCCAGCAGCTTGGCGTTCGGGCAGGGAACCTACGAGCAGTACTTC
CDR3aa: CASSLAFGQGTYEQYF

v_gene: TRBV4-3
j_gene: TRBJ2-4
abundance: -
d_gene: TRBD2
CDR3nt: TGCGCCAGCAGCCAAGAAGCTAGCGGGGGGGGAAACATTCAGTACTTC
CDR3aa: CASSQEASGGGNIQYF

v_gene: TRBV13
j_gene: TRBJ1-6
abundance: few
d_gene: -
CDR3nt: TGTGCCAGCAGCTTACAGGGTCGGTATAATTCACCCCTCCACTTT
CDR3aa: CASSLQGRYNSPLHF

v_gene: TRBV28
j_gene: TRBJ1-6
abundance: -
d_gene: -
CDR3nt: TGTGCCACCTTCGCCGTGAGGAGTTCACCCCTCCACTTT
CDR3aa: CATFAVRSSPLHF

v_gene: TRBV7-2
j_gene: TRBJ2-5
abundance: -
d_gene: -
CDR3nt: TGTGCCAGCAGCCCTTCCACCTCAGAGACCCAGTACTTC
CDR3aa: CASSPSTSETQYF

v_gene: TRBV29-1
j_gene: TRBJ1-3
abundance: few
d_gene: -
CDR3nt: TGCAGCGTGGGAGAGGGACTCTCTGGAAACACCATATATTTT
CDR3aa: CSVGEGLSGNTIYF

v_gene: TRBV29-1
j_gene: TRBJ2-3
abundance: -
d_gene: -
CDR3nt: TGCAGCGTTGATATCCGGGACTCGTGGCATACGCAGTATTTT
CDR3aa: CSVDIRDSWHTQYF

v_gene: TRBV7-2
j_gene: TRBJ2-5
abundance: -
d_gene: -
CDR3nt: TGTGCCAGCAGGACGATTCGGGAGACCCAGTACTTC
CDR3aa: CASRTIRETQYF

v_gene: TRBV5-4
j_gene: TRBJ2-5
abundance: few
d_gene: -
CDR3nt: TGTGCCAGCAGCTTGGCGGGGGGCGAAAAGACCCAGTACTTC
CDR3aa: CASSLAGGEKTQYF

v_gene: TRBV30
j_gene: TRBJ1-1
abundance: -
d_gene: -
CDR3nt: TGTGCCGGGTACAGGGCTATGAACACTGAAGCTTTCTTT
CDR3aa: CAGYRAMNTEAFF

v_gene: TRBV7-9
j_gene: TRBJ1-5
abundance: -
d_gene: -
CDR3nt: TGTGCCAGCAGCCCCGGCAAGGGAGGGGATCAGCCCCAGCATTTT
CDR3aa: CASSPGKGGDQPQHF

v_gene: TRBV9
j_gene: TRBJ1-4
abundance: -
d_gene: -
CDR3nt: TGTGCCAGCAGCGTAGCAGTATCAACTAATGAAAAACTGTTTTTT
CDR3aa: CASSVAVSTNEKLFF

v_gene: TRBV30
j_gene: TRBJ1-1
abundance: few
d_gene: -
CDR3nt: TGTGCCTGGAGTGTAGACATTTGTTGGTATTCAATGAACACTGAAGCTTTCTTT
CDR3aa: CAWSVDICWYSMNTEAFF

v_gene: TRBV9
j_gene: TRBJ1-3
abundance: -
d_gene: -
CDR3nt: TGTGCCAGCAGCGGAGGGTTTGGGGACGGAAACACCATATATTTT
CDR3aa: CASSGGFGDGNTIYF

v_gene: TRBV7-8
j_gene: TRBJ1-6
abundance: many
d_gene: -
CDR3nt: TGTGCCAGCAGCCGCGGTGGTTCACCCCTCCACTTT
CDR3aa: CASSRGGSPLHF

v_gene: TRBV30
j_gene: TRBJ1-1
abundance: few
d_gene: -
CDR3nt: TGTGCCTGGAGTGCGACAGCCACGAACACTGAAGCTTTCTTT
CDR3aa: CAWSATATNTEAFF

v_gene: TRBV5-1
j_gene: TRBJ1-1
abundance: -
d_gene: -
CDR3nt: TGCGCCAGCAGCTTGACGGGGCCCGCGACGACTGAAGCTTTCTTT
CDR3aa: CASSLTGPATTEAFF

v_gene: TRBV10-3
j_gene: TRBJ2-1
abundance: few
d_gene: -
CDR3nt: TGTGCCATCAGTGAATCTGAGAACCTACAGGGGCAGTTCTTC
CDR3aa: CAISESENLQGQFF

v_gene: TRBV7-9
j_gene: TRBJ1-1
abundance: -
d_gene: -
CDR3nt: TGTGCCAGCAGCTTAGGCAGTTACACTGAAGCTTTCTTT
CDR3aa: CASSLGSYTEAFF

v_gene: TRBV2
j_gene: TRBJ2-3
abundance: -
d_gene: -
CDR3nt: TGTGCCAGCAGTGAAGGTCCGCACACAGATACGCAGTATTTT
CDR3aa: CASSEGPHTDTQYF

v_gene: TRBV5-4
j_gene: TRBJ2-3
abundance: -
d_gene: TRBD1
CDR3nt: TGTGCCAGCAGCCCAGGACAGGAAGGGGAGTATTTT
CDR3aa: CASSPGQEGEYF

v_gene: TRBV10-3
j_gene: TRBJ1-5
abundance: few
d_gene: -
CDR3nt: TGTGCCATCAGTGAGGGGGGACAGCCCCAGCATTTT
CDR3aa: CAISEGGQPQHF

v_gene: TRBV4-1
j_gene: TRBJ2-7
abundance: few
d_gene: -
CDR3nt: TGCGCCAGCAGCCAGGGAACAGGACGAAGACGCTCCTACGAGCAGTACTTC
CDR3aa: CASSQGTGRRRSYEQYF

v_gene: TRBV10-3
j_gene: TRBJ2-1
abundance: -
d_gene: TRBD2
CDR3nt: TGTGCCATCACCGAGACTAGCGGGGGGGTCAATGAGCAGTTCTTC
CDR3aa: CAITETSGGVNEQFF

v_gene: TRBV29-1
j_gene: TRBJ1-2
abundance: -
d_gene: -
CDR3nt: TGCAGCACTTCAGGAGGCCATAACTATGGCTACACCTTC
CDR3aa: CSTSGGHNYGYTF

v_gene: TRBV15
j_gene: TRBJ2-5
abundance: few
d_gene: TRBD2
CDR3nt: TGTGCCACCAGCAGAGAACTAGCGGGGGAAGTAGAGACCCAGTACTTC
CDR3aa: CATSRELAGEVETQYF

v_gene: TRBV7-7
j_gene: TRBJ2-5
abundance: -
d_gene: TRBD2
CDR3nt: TGTGCTAGCAGCTTACAGCGGGGCGGTGAGACCCAGTACTTC
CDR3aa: CASSLQRGGETQYF

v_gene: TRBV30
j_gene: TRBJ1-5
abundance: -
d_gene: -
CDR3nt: TGTGCCTGGAGTGTAGAGTGGGGGCAGCCCCAGCATTTT
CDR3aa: CAWSVEWGQPQHF

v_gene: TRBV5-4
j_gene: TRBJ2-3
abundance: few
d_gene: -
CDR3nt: TGTGCCAGCAGCCTCACAGCGACAGATACGCAGTATTTT
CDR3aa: CASSLTATDTQYF

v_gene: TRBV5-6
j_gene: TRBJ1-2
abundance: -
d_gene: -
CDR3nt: TGTGCCAGCAGCGCCGGGACAACACTGATGGGTGGCTACACCTTC
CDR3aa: CASSAGTTLMGGYTF

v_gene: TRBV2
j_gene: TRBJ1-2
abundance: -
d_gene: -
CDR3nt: TGTGCCAGCAGTGGAGCTAACTATGGCTACACCTTC
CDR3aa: CASSGANYGYTF